This T cell receptor beta chain was identified in a study of T cell repertoires in cytomegalovirus infection. Study-level information: Epitope selection comprised recently identified HLA-C-restricted CMV epitopes and well-studied HLA-B-restricted CMV epitopes. Signatures in public TCR beta sequences pointed to both CMV infection and matching HLA type.

The CDR3 is 13 amino acids. V gave up 6 bases and J gave up 7 bases; unmatched junction bases: 4. TCRdb redid the calling of the reads with MiXCR, one entry per CDR3 protein. The table records fewer than 1,000,000 distinct CDR3 sequences, about 33% of them present only once. General study results and limits: It was HLA-C-restricted CMV-specific TCR beta clonotypes that dominated the response ex vivo. The cumulative frequency of public TCR beta families distinguished individuals who carried CMV together with the relevant HLA.

This clonotype was counted a few times. Its target is not known. The source was cultured CD8+ T cells from PBMCs, collected from culture after CMV antigen stimulation. V gene TRBV12-3 or TRBV12-4 combines with J gene TRBJ1-2, with 11 nucleotides matching TRBD1. This TCR came from a human donor in good health (CMV status not recorded). Some clones in this sample may be carry-over from other donors' samples. The CDR3 loop reads CASRGQGGIGYTF. The CDR3 DNA is TGTGCCAGCAGGGGACAGGGGGGTATTGGCTACACCTTC.